This entry features one T cell receptor beta chain sequence. This clone's antigen is unknown. Base qualities are not at hand, and no much larger clone is one base apart. TCRbeta CDR3 regions were amplified from genomic DNA by means of the immunoSEQ Assay, a bias-controlled multiplex PCR. Per the original workflow: The number of nucleated cells in each sample was estimated by amplification of reference gene primers within the assay. To quantify the absolute abundance of each unique TCRbeta CDR3 rearrangement, sequence reads were collapsed and filtered. For each sample, productive Simpson clonality was calculated by taking the square root of Simpson's diversity index across productive rearrangements. TCRdb took this table from immuneACCESS and kept in-frame rearrangements with V and J called. Such tables lack part of the clones; where checked against another copy, unresolved V genes explain under half of the gap, and the rest is unexplained. D and trimming come from the DNA, and the V and J calls and clone size come from that table. The sample data list fewer than 150,000 clones, and about 85% of these were observed just once. The ten top clones hold approximately 4% of the sample.

The entry originates in a study of blood T cell repertoires in COVID-19 (TCRdb year 2020). About the study as a whole: Samples from collaborators originated in the United States, Italy and Spain and spanned both the acute and convalescent phases of COVID-19. The repertoires were released in a freely available public database meant as a resource for research on the immune response to SARS-CoV-2. A de-identified subject ID, COVID-19 status, age in years and sex were almost always included in the sample metadata. The samples were drawn from two sources: the first 160 participants of the ongoing ImmuneRACE study, and 1,200 or so subjects contributed by 6 global collaborators. The prospective study material was composed of cDNA or gDNA derived from T cells, B-cell-depleted T cells, or PBMCs. Where available, HLA class I and class II types were obtained from metadata supplied by the sample provider rather than from assay-based typing. Subjects who had been exposed to COVID-19, were actively infected with it, or had recovered from it provided the deeply sampled blood TCRbeta repertoires that made up the dataset. Overall study outcomes, separate from this receptor: The amount of clinical and demographic metadata varied by source and participant and was provided uncurated.

Whole blood was collected in K2EDTA tubes by collaborating institutions according to the institutions' own protocols. For TCRbeta analysis, collaborators shipped samples in one of three forms: frozen whole blood, isolated PBMCs, or DNA extracted from either of those sample types. The CDR3 holds 17 amino acids from the cysteine to the phenylalanine. Only CDR3 DNA remains: 51 bases, in frame from the first base. Looking up the germline V gene yields CDR1 MNHEY and CDR2 SVGEGT. V is trimmed back by 6 bases and J by 7 bases, and the junction contains 17 bases that no gene match accounts for. Sequenced material: peripheral blood. The V and J genes are TRBV6-2 or TRBV6-3 and TRBJ2-2; 7 junctional bases match TRBD2. The sequence was collected from a human donor in a cohort sampled during active COVID-19. The sequenced DNA is TGTGCCAGCAGCCTTCCGGGACTACACAAACAGAGCGGGGAGCTGTTTTTT. This yields the protein CASSLPGLHKQSGELFF.